A selection of T cell receptor beta chains follows, all from one sample in a study of CD8+ T cells in alopecia areata. This table comes from immunoSEQ multiplex PCR, and its TCRdb copy is limited to in-frame clones, with some not included. The profile shows 150,000 to 200,000 clones, 59% of them singletons. This specimen consisted of CD4+ T cells sorted from blood, obtained at week 0. These TCRs come from a human donor with alopecia areata. The CDR3 runs from the conserved cysteine through the conserved F or W. The order of the fields is D gene, clone size, J gene, V gene, CDR3 protein, CDR3 DNA. The D gene is left open where the match is weak. The listing skips clone size in some rows; elsewhere it reads once, few, many or a size class.

D: -
size: -
J: TRBJ2-3
V: TRBV27
CDR3: CASSLYRATDTQYF
DNA: TGTGCCAGCAGTTTATATAGGGCCACAGATACGCAGTATTTT

D: TRBD1
size: -
J: TRBJ2-3
V: TRBV30
CDR3: CACLPQGARGDTQYF
DNA: TGTGCCTGCCTCCCACAGGGGGCGCGTGGAGATACGCAGTATTTT

D: -
size: -
J: TRBJ1-2
V: TRBV25-1
CDR3: CASSRTGNWGYTF
DNA: TGTGCCAGCAGCCGCACCGGGAACTGGGGCTACACCTTC

D: TRBD2
size: once
J: TRBJ2-7
V: TRBV9
CDR3: CASSVGGTISYEQYF
DNA: TGTGCCAGCAGCGTAGGAGGGACTATTTCCTACGAGCAGTACTTC

D: -
size: -
J: TRBJ1-1
V: TRBV27
CDR3: CASSVELNTEAFF
DNA: TGTGCCAGCAGTGTGGAGTTGAACACTGAAGCTTTCTTT

D: -
size: -
J: TRBJ1-5
V: TRBV19
CDR3: CASSHGYSNQPQHF
DNA: TGTGCCAGTTCCCACGGGTATAGCAATCAGCCCCAGCATTTT

D: -
size: few
J: TRBJ1-1
V: TRBV29-1
CDR3: CSVADTGWAFF
DNA: TGCAGCGTGGCCGACACCGGTTGGGCTTTCTTT

D: -
size: -
J: TRBJ1-5
V: TRBV29-1
CDR3: CSVGGGKNQPQHF
DNA: TGCAGCGTTGGGGGAGGGAAGAATCAGCCCCAGCATTTT

D: -
size: few
J: TRBJ1-4
V: TRBV6-1
CDR3: CASSELSIGTLMRKLFF
DNA: TGTGCCAGCAGTGAACTTAGTATTGGGACATTAATGAGGAAACTGTTTTTT

D: TRBD2
size: few
J: TRBJ2-5
V: TRBV29-1
CDR3: CSVEGPGTSEETQYF
DNA: TGCAGCGTTGAAGGTCCTGGGACTAGCGAAGAGACCCAGTACTTC

D: TRBD2
size: -
J: TRBJ2-3
V: TRBV9
CDR3: CASSLSTSAIDTQYF
DNA: TGTGCCAGCAGCCTTTCGACTAGCGCCATAGATACGCAGTATTTT

D: -
size: few
J: TRBJ2-7
V: TRBV6-5
CDR3: CASSYRDSYEQYF
DNA: TGTGCCAGCAGTTACAGGGATTCCTACGAGCAGTACTTC

D: TRBD1
size: -
J: TRBJ2-5
V: TRBV7-8
CDR3: CASSLGTGGNFQETQYF
DNA: TGTGCCAGCAGCCTAGGGACAGGGGGCAATTTCCAAGAGACCCAGTACTTC

D: -
size: few
J: TRBJ2-5
V: TRBV29-1
CDR3: CSVGETQYF
DNA: TGCAGCGTTGGAGAGACCCAGTACTTC

D: -
size: -
J: TRBJ1-1
V: TRBV4-1
CDR3: CASSGRGEAFF
DNA: TGCGCCAGCAGTGGAAGGGGAGAAGCTTTCTTT

D: -
size: few
J: TRBJ2-5
V: TRBV27
CDR3: CASSNGQRSGETQYF
DNA: TGTGCCAGCAGTAACGGCCAGCGGTCGGGGGAGACCCAGTACTTC

D: TRBD1
size: -
J: TRBJ2-5
V: TRBV5-1
CDR3: CASSFIAGTGQETQYF
DNA: TGCGCCAGCAGCTTCATTGCCGGGACAGGCCAAGAGACCCAGTACTTC

D: -
size: -
J: TRBJ1-1
V: TRBV2
CDR3: CASSKGYMNTEAFF
DNA: TGTGCCAGCAGTAAGGGATACATGAACACTGAAGCTTTCTTT

D: -
size: -
J: TRBJ2-7
V: TRBV27
CDR3: CASSYESRNDGRLYEQYF
DNA: TGTGCCAGCAGTTATGAATCTAGGAATGACGGACGGCTCTACGAGCAGTACTTC

D: -
size: -
J: TRBJ1-5
V: TRBV6-5
CDR3: CASSYQGNQPQHF
DNA: TGTGCCAGCAGTTACCAGGGAAATCAGCCCCAGCATTTT

D: -
size: -
J: TRBJ1-2
V: TRBV9
CDR3: CASSVANYGYTF
DNA: TGTGCCAGCAGCGTAGCTAACTATGGCTACACCTTC

D: -
size: -
J: TRBJ1-1
V: TRBV7-8
CDR3: CASSPDVGDVSEAFF
DNA: TGTGCCAGCAGCCCAGATGTGGGGGACGTTAGTGAAGCTTTCTTT

D: -
size: few
J: TRBJ2-7
V: TRBV29-1
CDR3: CSVGTPRIYEQYF
DNA: TGCAGCGTTGGAACACCACGAATCTACGAGCAGTACTTC

D: -
size: -
J: TRBJ2-5
V: TRBV7-2
CDR3: CASSLAGLETQYF
DNA: TGTGCCAGCAGCTTAGCGGGGTTGGAGACCCAGTACTTC

D: TRBD2
size: -
J: TRBJ2-5
V: TRBV7-9
CDR3: CASTSTSGDETQYF
DNA: TGTGCCAGCACTTCGACTAGCGGGGATGAGACCCAGTACTTC

D: TRBD2
size: -
J: TRBJ2-2
V: TRBV30
CDR3: CAWAGLAGTVAGELFF
DNA: TGTGCCTGGGCGGGACTAGCGGGTACGGTAGCCGGGGAGCTGTTTTTT

D: TRBD1
size: -
J: TRBJ2-7
V: TRBV7-2
CDR3: CASSPSGTGIYEQYF
DNA: TGTGCCAGCAGCCCATCCGGGACAGGGATCTACGAGCAGTACTTC

D: -
size: -
J: TRBJ2-7
V: TRBV5-1
CDR3: CASSKGQSSYEQYF
DNA: TGCGCCAGCAGCAAAGGACAGAGCTCCTACGAGCAGTACTTC

D: -
size: -
J: TRBJ2-7
V: TRBV6-5
CDR3: CASSSRTNYEQYF
DNA: TGTGCCAGCAGTTCCCGGACAAACTACGAGCAGTACTTC

D: TRBD1
size: -
J: TRBJ1-5
V: TRBV4-1
CDR3: CASSQGTGTGVQPQHF
DNA: TGCGCCAGCAGCCAAGGCACCGGGACAGGGGTTCAGCCCCAGCATTTT

D: -
size: few
J: TRBJ1-1
V: TRBV18
CDR3: CASSPAQMNTEAFF
DNA: TGTGCCAGCTCACCAGCCCAAATGAACACTGAAGCTTTCTTT

D: TRBD1
size: -
J: TRBJ1-1
V: TRBV12-5
CDR3: CASGYNRGPMNTEAFF
DNA: TGTGCTAGTGGTTATAACAGGGGGCCAATGAACACTGAAGCTTTCTTT

D: TRBD1
size: few
J: TRBJ1-1
V: TRBV6-5
CDR3: CASSSTGEMRAFF
DNA: TGTGCCAGCAGTTCGACAGGGGAGATGAGGGCTTTCTTT

D: TRBD1
size: -
J: TRBJ1-5
V: TRBV29-1
CDR3: CSVITGGDQPQHF
DNA: TGCAGCGTTATCACAGGGGGCGATCAGCCCCAGCATTTT

D: -
size: -
J: TRBJ1-1
V: TRBV30
CDR3: CAWSADRNTEAFF
DNA: TGTGCCTGGAGCGCGGACAGGAACACTGAAGCTTTCTTT

D: -
size: -
J: TRBJ1-2
V: TRBV30
CDR3: CAWGPANGYTF
DNA: TGTGCCTGGGGTCCGGCGAATGGCTACACCTTC

D: -
size: -
J: TRBJ2-1
V: TRBV29-1
CDR3: CSVGGRSSYNEQFF
DNA: TGCAGCGTTGGGGGGAGGAGCTCCTACAATGAGCAGTTCTTC

D: TRBD1
size: -
J: TRBJ2-7
V: TRBV6-5
CDR3: CASSTGQSPHEQYF
DNA: TGTGCCAGCAGTACGGGACAGTCTCCCCACGAGCAGTACTTC

D: TRBD1
size: few
J: TRBJ1-2
V: TRBV4-1
CDR3: CASSQGTGIDYGYTF
DNA: TGCGCCAGCAGCCAAGGGACAGGGATCGACTATGGCTACACCTTC

D: -
size: -
J: TRBJ2-7
V: TRBV6-5
CDR3: CASSYGGYREGHEQYF
DNA: TGTGCCAGCAGTTACGGAGGGTACAGGGAAGGCCACGAGCAGTACTTC

D: -
size: few
J: TRBJ1-5
V: TRBV23-1
CDR3: CASSQSDSQPQHF
DNA: TGCGCCAGCAGTCAATCGGATTCGCAGCCCCAGCATTTT

D: TRBD1
size: -
J: TRBJ1-1
V: TRBV11-2
CDR3: CASRRTGTHEAFF
DNA: TGTGCCAGCAGGCGGACAGGGACGCATGAAGCTTTCTTT

D: TRBD1
size: -
J: TRBJ2-5
V: TRBV2
CDR3: CASSDRDRVTETQYF
DNA: TGTGCCAGCAGTGACCGGGACAGGGTTACGGAGACCCAGTACTTC

D: -
size: once
J: TRBJ1-1
V: TRBV4-1
CDR3: CASSQVSRNTEAFF
DNA: TGCGCCAGCAGCCAAGTTTCCCGGAACACTGAAGCTTTCTTT

D: -
size: few
J: TRBJ2-7
V: TRBV19
CDR3: CASSTRQNLGEQYF
DNA: TGTGCCAGTAGTACCCGACAGAATCTGGGCGAGCAGTACTTC

D: TRBD1
size: -
J: TRBJ2-1
V: TRBV30
CDR3: CAWSGTGGFYEQFF
DNA: TGTGCCTGGAGTGGAACAGGGGGCTTTTATGAGCAGTTCTTC

D: TRBD2
size: -
J: TRBJ2-1
V: TRBV29-1
CDR3: CSDRPGGAYNEQFF
DNA: TGCAGCGATCGACCCGGGGGGGCCTACAATGAGCAGTTCTTC

D: -
size: -
J: TRBJ1-5
V: TRBV15
CDR3: CATSREGHINQPQHF
DNA: TGTGCCACCAGCAGAGAGGGACACATCAATCAGCCCCAGCATTTT

D: TRBD1
size: -
J: TRBJ2-7
V: TRBV2
CDR3: CASSILGRQGAYEQYF
DNA: TGTGCCAGCAGTATTCTTGGGAGACAGGGGGCTTATGAGCAGTACTTC

D: -
size: -
J: TRBJ2-6
V: TRBV7-8
CDR3: CASSFRVANVLTF
DNA: TGTGCCAGCAGCTTCCGGGTGGCCAACGTCCTGACTTTC

D: TRBD1
size: -
J: TRBJ1-5
V: TRBV2
CDR3: CASSQTGSNQPQHF
DNA: TGTGCCAGCAGTCAGACAGGGAGCAATCAGCCCCAGCATTTT

D: TRBD1
size: -
J: TRBJ1-1
V: TRBV10-3
CDR3: CAIRPRDSMNTEAFF
DNA: TGTGCCATCAGACCGAGGGACAGTATGAACACTGAAGCTTTCTTT

D: -
size: few
J: TRBJ2-2
V: TRBV23-1
CDR3: CASSHWDSEPTNTGELFF
DNA: TGCGCCAGCAGTCACTGGGACTCAGAACCCACGAACACCGGGGAGCTGTTTTTT

D: -
size: -
J: TRBJ2-2
V: TRBV19
CDR3: CASTGQGGYTGELFF
DNA: TGTGCCAGTACGGGCCAGGGAGGATACACCGGGGAGCTGTTTTTT

D: -
size: -
J: TRBJ1-1
V: TRBV6-5
CDR3: CASSYTGNTEAFF
DNA: TGTGCCAGCAGTTACACAGGGAACACTGAAGCTTTCTTT

D: -
size: few
J: TRBJ1-5
V: TRBV30
CDR3: CAWSDSENQPQHF
DNA: TGTGCCTGGAGTGATTCAGAGAATCAGCCCCAGCATTTT

D: -
size: -
J: TRBJ1-5
V: TRBV7-9
CDR3: CASSAGPQNPPQHF
DNA: TGTGCCAGCAGCGCCGGACCCCAGAATCCGCCCCAGCATTTT

D: -
size: few
J: TRBJ2-6
V: TRBV19
CDR3: CASSDSGAGANVLTF
DNA: TGTGCCAGTAGTGACTCAGGGGCTGGGGCCAACGTCCTGACTTTC